Listed here are 5 T cell receptor beta chains from one sample, sequenced in a study of CD8+CD57+ T cells in acquired aplastic anemia. Genomic DNA, the template, was used for profiling of the TCR beta VDJ and CDR3. TCRdb reprocessed the reads with MiXCR, giving one entry per CDR3 protein. This sample has 150,000 to 180,000 distinct CDR3 sequences, with about 54% found just once. The patients chosen for sequencing had shown expansion of CD8+CD57+ cells (detected by flow cytometry). The sequenced material came from sorted CD4+, CD8+, or CD8+CD57+ T cells (not recorded which) from PBMCs. The receptors come from a human donor with aplastic anemia.

CDR3 residues: CATSDRYNTGELFF. The CDR3 region has the DNA TGTGCCACCAGTGACAGATACAACACCGGGGAGCTGTTTTTT. The genes are TRBV24-1 and TRBJ2-2; D not certain. Between the trimmed V and J ends, which lost 4 bases and 2 bases, there was a span of 7 bases. Germline CDR1 reads KGHDR; CDR2 reads SFDVKD. The CDR3 sequence is 14 residues long.

Concerning this clonotype: The CDR3 carries no conserved terminal phenylalanine or tryptophan, so it likely arises from a read error. The DNA is omitted, as the CDR3 cannot be located on it reliably, and the CDR3 follows TCRdb's listing. The rearrangement links TRBV15 to TRBJ2-5. Germline loops: CDR1 LNHNV, CDR2 YYDKDF (reference sequence). The CDR3 spans 8 residues, counting both ends. The CDR3 is CATSRDRA.

J is TRBJ2-2 and V is TRBV5-1; the match to TRBD2 covers 7 bases. Germline V CDR1 and CDR2: SGHRS, YFSETQ. The CDR3 has 15 amino acids. Trimming took 6 bases from V and 6 from J; bases not matched to a gene: 11. The DNA for the CDR3 is TGCGCCAGCAACCTAAGGGAGGGTTTTTCCGGGGAGCTGTTTTTT. Protein: CASNLREGFSGELFF.

This clonotype was seen a handful of times. The chain uses TRBV24-1 and TRBJ2-7, with D tentatively TRBD2 (6 bases). CDR1 and CDR2 (germline): KGHDR, SFDVKD. The CDR3 loop spans 13 amino acids. V lost 2 bases and J lost 6, with 10 bases in between. The CDR3 DNA reads as TGTGCCACCAGTGATTGGGCGGGGTCCGAGCAGTACTTC. Amino acid sequence: CATSDWAGSEQYF.

The chain has TRBV29-1 and TRBJ2-5; D possibly uses TRBD1 or TRBD2 (5 bases each). This CDR3 comprises 16 residues. CDR1 is SQVTM, CDR2 ANQGSEA, per germline. Trimming removed 0 bases from V and 5 bases from J, with 19 bases in between. Here the CDR3 reads CSVEDYEGNDLETQYF. The CDR3, as DNA: TGCAGCGTTGAAGATTATGAGGGGAATGACCTGGAGACCCAGTACTTC. Looking up the rest from reference TRBV29-1 and TRBJ2-5 gives the full variable domain: SAVISQKPSRDICQRGTSLTIQCQVDSQVTMMFWYRQQPGQSLTLIATANQGSEATYESGFVIDKFPISRPNLTFSTLTVSNMSPEDSSIYLCSVEDYEGNDLETQYFGPGTRLLVL.